Reported below is one TCR beta chain. What it binds is not known. Germline CDR1 is MNHEY and CDR2 is SVGAGI. V was shortened by 0 bases and J by 7 bases, with 6 bases between the two germline ends. CDR3 size: 12 residues. This table comes from immunoSEQ multiplex PCR, and its TCRdb copy is limited to in-frame clones, with some not included. The table lists 2,100,000 or so clones, approximately 96% of them singletons, with over 0.1% in the top ten. The sample belongs to a study of shared clonotypes between healthy human individuals. Whole-study results and caveats: Naive CD4 clonotype sharing across several donors was 4% to 5%.

The receptor was isolated from a man younger than 35 in good health. The sequencing sample was made of naive CD4+ T cells sorted from blood. Subset here: CD45RA+ positively selected. The chain joins TRBV6-5 to TRBJ1-1; D is uncertain. CDR3 sequence reads: CASSYSGNEAFF. DNA for the CDR3: TGTGCCAGCAGTTACTCGGGGAATGAAGCTTTCTTT.